This T cell receptor beta chain was sequenced in a study of blood T cell repertoires in COVID-19. Study-level background: Some COVID-19 samples were acute and others convalescent; all came from the United States, Italy and Spain. From T cells, B-cell-depleted T cells, or PBMCs came the material, which was cDNA or gDNA.

CDR1 is SGDLS, CDR2 YYNGEE, per germline. The CDR3 sequence is 15 residues long. Unmatched junction bases numbered 9, after V lost 4 bases and J lost 10 bases. Original analysis: Estimation of nucleated cell counts was performed using reference gene primer amplification. Data came from immunoSEQ multiplex PCR; TCRdb stores just in-frame clones and leaves some out. The V and J calls and clone size were taken over from that table, and D and trimming were inferred from the DNA. The sample has 300,000 to 350,000 clones; 80% to 90% are singletons. This clonotype was sampled from a man aged 25 to 40 with active or convalescent COVID-19. Specimen: peripheral blood. V gene TRBV9 combines with J gene TRBJ2-1, with 12 bases lining up with TRBD2. The CDR3 region has the DNA TGTGCCAGCAGCCCCGAGGCTAGCGGGGGGGACGAGCAGTTCTTC. It is translated as CASSPEASGGDEQFF.